Shown below are 11 T cell receptor beta chains from a single sample sequenced in a study of STAT5B mutations in CD4+ large granular lymphocyte leukemia. The data were produced by immunoSEQ multiplex PCR, yet TCRdb's version contains in-frame clones alone and is incomplete. The sample lists 35,000 to 40,000 clones, about 82% occurring once. The sequenced sample consisted of CD4+ T cells from blood buffy coats. The receptors come from a human donor in good health.

This clone has only a few counts. V is TRBV9 and J is TRBJ2-3, with D possibly TRBD2 on 6 matching bases. The CDR3 contains 13 residues. The germline V gene encodes CDR1 SGDLS and CDR2 YYNGEE. The V end was cut by 5 bases, the J end by 5 bases, with 12 bases between. In DNA form, the CDR3 reads TGTGCCAGCAGTGGAGGGCTGCTAGATACGCAGTATTTT. This translates into CASSGGLLDTQYF.

The V and J genes are TRBV27 and TRBJ1-4; no definite D call. The CDR3 runs 13 residues. From germline, CDR1 is MNHEY and CDR2 SMNVEV (reference sequence). Between the trimmed V and J ends, which lost 4 bases and 5 bases, there was a span of 8 bases. The CDR3 region is CASSSHTNEKLFF. The CDR3 nucleotides are TGTGCCAGCAGTTCACACACCAATGAAAAACTGTTTTTT.

The chain recombines TRBV6-6 with TRBJ2-2; a possible D gene is TRBD1 (5 bases). The ends were cut back, 3 bases at V and 4 bases at J, with 9 bases in the middle. There are 14 residues in the CDR3. CDR1 is MNHNY, CDR2 SVGAGI, per germline (reference sequence). The CDR3 reads CASSYTGSTGELFF. As DNA, the CDR3 is TGTGCCAGCAGTTATACAGGATCCACCGGGGAGCTGTTTTTT.

The CDR3 DNA follows: TGTGCCATCAGTCAACAGGGGGCTCAGAACACTGAAGCTTTCTTT. Translation gives CAISQQGAQNTEAFF. This chain links TRBV10-3 with TRBJ1-1; TRBD1 aligns across 9 bases. V shed 5 bases and J 1 base; nucleotides not matched to a gene: 5. Germline-derived CDR1 and CDR2 are ENHRY and SYGVKD. The CDR3 is made up of 15 amino acids.

The chain links TRBV7-3 to TRBJ2-2; D remains unclear. The CDR3 consists of 14 residues. The V end was cut by 1 base, the J end by 7 bases, with 10 bases between. The germline gives CDR1 SGHTA, CDR2 FQGTGA. The CDR3 DNA sequence: TGTGCCAGCAGCTTAAACGCGGCGAACGGGGAGCTGTTTTTT. It encodes CASSLNAANGELFF.

This clone has more than one count but fewer than ten. The chain joins TRBV30 to TRBJ1-5; D uncertain. CDR3 size: 16 residues. CDR1 GTSNPN and CDR2 SVGIG come from the germline V gene (reference sequence). Trimming removed 2 bases from V and 2 bases from J, with 16 bases in between. CDR3 DNA sequence: TGTGCCTGGAGTAATGTGGCGGGGTTGGGCAATCAGCCCCAGCATTTT. It codes for CAWSNVAGLGNQPQHF.

The chain carries TRBV30 and TRBJ2-7, with D unresolved. CDR3 size: 12 residues. V was trimmed by 2 bases and J by 3 bases, leaving 8 bases between them. In germline, CDR1 is GTSNPN, CDR2 SVGIG (reference sequence). The DNA for the CDR3 is TGTGCCTGGAGTCTGGGCAACTACGAGCAGTACTTC. This sequence encodes CAWSLGNYEQYF.

J is TRBJ2-5 and V is TRBV7-2; either TRBD1 or TRBD2 may fit D (5 bases each). Trimming removed 5 bases at V and 2 bases at J, with 9 bases between. The germline CDR1 and CDR2 sequences are SGHTA and FQGNSA. The CDR3 has 13 residues. Written as DNA, the CDR3 is TGTGCCAGCAGCCCGGGACCTCAAGAGACCCAGTACTTC. It translates to CASSPGPQETQYF.

J is TRBJ2-1 and V is TRBV5-4; D is possibly TRBD1 or TRBD2 (5 bases each). Trimming shortened V by 10 bases and J by 7 bases, and 18 bases separated the two germline ends. The germline V gene has CDR1 SGHNT and CDR2 YYREEE (reference sequence). The CDR3 has 13 amino acids. DNA for the CDR3: TGTGCCGTAAGAACCCTGGGGGTAAATGAGCAGTTCTTC. Translating it yields CAVRTLGVNEQFF.

The chain has TRBV6-5 and TRBJ1-3, with 8 bases fitting TRBD1. With V trimmed by 6 bases and J by 2 bases, 3 bases remained unmatched. The CDR3 length is 14 residues. Germline V gene sequence: CDR1 MNHEY, CDR2 SVGAGI. CDR3 nucleotide sequence: TGTGCCAGCAGCCAACAGGGGGCTGGAAACACCATATATTTT. It yields the protein CASSQQGAGNTIYF.

The chain employs TRBV18 and TRBJ2-7, with no clear D. V gave up 3 bases and J gave up 2 bases, with 11 bases separating them. Per germline, CDR1 KGHSH and CDR2 LQKENI. This CDR3 is 14 amino acids long. The CDR3 DNA reads as TGTGCCAGCTCACCTCCATCACAGCCCTACGAGCAGTACTTC. This sequence encodes CASSPPSQPYEQYF.